Here is one T cell receptor beta chain with its context. The target antigen is unknown. Sequencing was performed with immunoSEQ multiplex PCR; in TCRdb, only in-frame clones are kept and a portion is missing. The sample lists 40,000 to 45,000 clones; approximately 70% were seen once. These data originate in a study of radiotherapy plus CTLA-4 blockade in lung cancer. General study findings and limits: The authors reported that early blood T cell clone dynamics, with interferon-beta, best predicted response.

CTLA-4 blockade using ipilimumab, together with focal radiation, was received by patients with chemo-refractory metastatic non-small-cell lung cancer. Trimming stripped 8 bases from V and 4 bases from J, with 15 bases between. CDR3 size: 13 residues. Germline V gene lookup returns CDR1 WNHNN and CDR2 SYGVQD (reference sequence). This chain links TRBV10-1 with TRBJ2-7; D is perhaps TRBD2 (6 bases). This receptor was taken from a human donor with non-small cell lung cancer who had stable disease on radiotherapy plus ipilimumab. Sequenced here: peripheral blood, sampled from a patient treated with radiotherapy plus ipilimumab. The CDR3 sequence is CASATGVTYEQYF. In DNA form, the CDR3 reads TGCGCCAGCGCGACGGGGGTTACGTACGAGCAGTACTTC.